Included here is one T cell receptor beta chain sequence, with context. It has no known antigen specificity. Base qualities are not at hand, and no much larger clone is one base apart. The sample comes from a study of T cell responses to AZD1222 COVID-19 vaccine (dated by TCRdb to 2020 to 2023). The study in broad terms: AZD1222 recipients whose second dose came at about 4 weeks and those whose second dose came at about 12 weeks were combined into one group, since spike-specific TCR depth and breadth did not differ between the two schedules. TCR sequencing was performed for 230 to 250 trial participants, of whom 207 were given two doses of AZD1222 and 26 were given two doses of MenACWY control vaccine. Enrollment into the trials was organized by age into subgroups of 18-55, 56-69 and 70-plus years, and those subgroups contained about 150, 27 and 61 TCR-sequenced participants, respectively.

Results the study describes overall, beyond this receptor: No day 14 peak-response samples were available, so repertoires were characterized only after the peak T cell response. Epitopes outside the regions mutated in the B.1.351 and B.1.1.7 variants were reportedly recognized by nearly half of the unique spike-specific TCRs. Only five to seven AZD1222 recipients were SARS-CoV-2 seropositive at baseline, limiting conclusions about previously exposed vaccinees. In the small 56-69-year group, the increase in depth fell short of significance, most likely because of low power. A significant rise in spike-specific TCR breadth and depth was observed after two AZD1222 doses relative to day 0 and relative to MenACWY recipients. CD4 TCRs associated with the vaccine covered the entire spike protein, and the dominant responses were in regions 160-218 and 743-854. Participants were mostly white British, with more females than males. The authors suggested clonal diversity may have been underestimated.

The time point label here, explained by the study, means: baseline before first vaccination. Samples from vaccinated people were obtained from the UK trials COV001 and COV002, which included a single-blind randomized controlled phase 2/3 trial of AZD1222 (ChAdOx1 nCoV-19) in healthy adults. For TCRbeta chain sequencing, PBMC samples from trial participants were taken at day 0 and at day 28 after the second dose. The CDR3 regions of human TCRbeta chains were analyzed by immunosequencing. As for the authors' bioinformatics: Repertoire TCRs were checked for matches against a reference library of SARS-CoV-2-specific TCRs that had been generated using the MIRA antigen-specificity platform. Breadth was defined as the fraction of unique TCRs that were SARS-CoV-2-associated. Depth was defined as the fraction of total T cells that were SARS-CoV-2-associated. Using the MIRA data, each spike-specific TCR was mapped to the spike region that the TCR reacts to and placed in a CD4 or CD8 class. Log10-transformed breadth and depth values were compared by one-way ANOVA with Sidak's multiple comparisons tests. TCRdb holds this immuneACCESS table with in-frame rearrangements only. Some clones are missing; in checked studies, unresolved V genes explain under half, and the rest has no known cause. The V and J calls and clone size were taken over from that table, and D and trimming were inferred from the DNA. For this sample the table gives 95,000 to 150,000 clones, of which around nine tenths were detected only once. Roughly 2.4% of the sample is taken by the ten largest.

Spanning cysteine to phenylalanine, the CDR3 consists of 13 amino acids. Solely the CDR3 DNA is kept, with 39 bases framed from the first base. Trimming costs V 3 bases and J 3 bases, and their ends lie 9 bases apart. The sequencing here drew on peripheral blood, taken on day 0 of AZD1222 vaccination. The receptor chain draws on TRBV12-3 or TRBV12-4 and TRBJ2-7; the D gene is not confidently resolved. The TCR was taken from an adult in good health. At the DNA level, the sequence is TGTGCCAGCAGTTTGGCCCGAGGCTACGAGCAGTACTTC. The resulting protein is CASSLARGYEQYF.